This T cell receptor (beta chain) appears in the sequencing data of a study of blood T cell repertoires in COVID-19. As for the study in general: The study drew acute and convalescent COVID-19 samples from the United States, Italy and Spain. Sources were T cells, B-cell-depleted T cells, or PBMCs; the material itself was cDNA or gDNA.

The authors' processing: Researchers report that nucleated cell counts were estimated from reference gene primer amplification. Using immunoSEQ multiplex PCR, the repertoire was profiled, and TCRdb retains in-frame clones only, with some absent. From that table come the V and J calls and clone size; the DNA was used to work out D and trimming. The table has 300,000 to 450,000 clones, 70% to 90% seen once. This CDR3 has 17 residues. Trimming took 4 bases from V and 1 from J; bases not matched to a gene: 13. The germline CDR1 and CDR2 sequences are SGHTS and YDEGEE. Participants were aged about 18 to 100 years from about two dozen US areas.

The TCR was taken from a man aged 30 to 45 who had recovered from COVID-19. The sequencing input was PBMCs or T cells enriched from blood (not recorded which). V usage is TRBV5-8 and J usage is TRBJ1-1; 7 bases align to TRBD1. The CDR3 DNA reads TGTGCCAGCAGCACCCACAGGGGTTACGCTCGGAACACTGAAGCTTTCTTT. Its translation is CASSTHRGYARNTEAFF.